This TCR beta chain was recovered during a study of Ad26.COV2.S vaccination and SARS-CoV-2 variants. Background on the study: Vaccine-arm donor from the placebo-controlled COV1001 Ad26.COV2.S trial.

Described treatment: some 20 received Ad26.COV2.S at low or high dose, single or two shots; 5 received placebo; per-sample allocation not given. Samples were taken on day 63 after the first vaccine or placebo injection. Wuhan-strain SARS-CoV-2 spike was expressed by the Ad26 vector that made up the vaccine. Profiling relied on immunoSEQ multiplex PCR, and the TCRdb table lists in-frame clones only, not all of them. The sample holds under 550,000 clones, over 75% seen once. V dropped 5 bases and J dropped 4; count of bases not matched to a gene: 7. The CDR3 runs to 14 residues. Germline V gives CDR1 SGHTA, CDR2 FQGNSA.

Here the sequenced sample was peripheral blood, taken in a trial of Ad26.COV2.S vaccine versus placebo. The gene calls are TRBV7-2 and TRBJ1-2; TRBD1 matches 7 bases. This receptor was taken from a person between 18 and 65 years old who received the Ad26.COV2.S COVID-19 vaccine or a placebo. CDR3 nucleotide sequence: TGTGCCAGCAGCCAGGGACAGACTCGCTATGGCTACACCTTC. As protein: CASSQGQTRYGYTF.